These 30 T cell receptor beta chains originate from one sample sequenced in a study of OX40 agonist ivuxolimab in advanced cancers. The assay was immunoSEQ multiplex PCR, and TCRdb's table has in-frame clones only and misses some. The sample holds roughly 73,000 clones; around nine tenths are singletons and the top ten take about 2.1%. Sequences were derived from CD4+ or CD8+ T cells sorted from blood, sampled in a trial of the OX40 agonist ivuxolimab. The receptors derive from an adult with an advanced solid tumor such as melanoma, head and neck, liver or kidney cancer.

The V and J genes are TRBV4-1 and TRBJ2-3; the match to TRBD2 covers 10 bases. The germline gives CDR1 MGHRA, CDR2 YSYEKL. This CDR3 has 21 residues. Germline trimming cut 4 bases from V and 4 bases from J; bases unmatched to any gene: 23. The CDR3 here is CASSPSRIGAPAGGPADTQYF. CDR3 bases: TGCGCCAGCAGCCCCAGTCGGATAGGTGCCCCAGCGGGAGGGCCCGCAGATACGCAGTATTTT.

This clone was observed a single time. This chain links TRBV4-1 with TRBJ1-5, with no clear D. The V and J ends lost 5 bases and 0 bases respectively, with 11 bases between them. The CDR3 spans 15 residues. In germline, CDR1 is MGHRA, CDR2 YSYEKL. The CDR3 sequence: CASSNTVYSNQPQHF. In nucleotides, the CDR3 is TGCGCCAGCAGCAATACAGTTTATAGCAATCAGCCCCAGCATTTT.

V gene TRBV6-4 combines with J gene TRBJ2-7; 7 positions match TRBD1. CDR1 is MRHNA and CDR2 is SNTAGT in the germline V gene. CDR3 length: 14 residues. Trimming at V came to 6 bases and at J to 3 bases, leaving 8 bases not matched to a gene. The CDR3 is CASRPDRAGYEQYF. In DNA form, the CDR3 reads TGTGCCAGCAGACCCGACAGGGCTGGCTACGAGCAGTACTTC.

This clone is medium-sized by share. The V gene is TRBV4-1, the J gene TRBJ2-2, with D maybe TRBD2 (6 bases). Germline V gene data show CDR1 as MGHRA and CDR2 as YSYEKL. CDR3 length: 15 residues. V gave up 3 bases and J gave up 7 bases, with 15 bases separating them. CDR3 in DNA: TGCGCCAGCAGCCATCCATTGGGAGGAAACGGGGAGCTGTTTTTT. Translation gives CASSHPLGGNGELFF.

The chain employs TRBV27 and TRBJ2-3; TRBD1 is a possible D gene (5 bases). The germline V gene has CDR1 MNHEY and CDR2 SMNVEV (reference sequence). Trimming shortened V by 0 bases and J by 4 bases, and 17 bases separated the two germline ends. There are 17 residues in the CDR3. CDR3 DNA sequence: TGTGCCAGCAGTTTATCGACGCCGGCAGGGCAGTCAGATACGCAGTATTTT. Its translation is CASSLSTPAGQSDTQYF.

In DNA, the CDR3 is TGTGCCATCAGAGCCGGGACAGGGACCTCCTACGAGCAGTACTTC. As protein: CAIRAGTGTSYEQYF. V usage is TRBV10-3 and J usage is TRBJ2-7; TRBD1 aligns across 9 bases. The CDR3 is 15 amino acids. J was trimmed by 0 bases and V by 6 bases; bases with no gene match: 6. CDR1 is ENHRY, CDR2 SYGVKD, per germline.

This chain uses TRBV28 with TRBJ1-5, with 12 bases that match TRBD1. J lost 6 bases, V lost 6 bases, and 3 bases had no gene match. The CDR3 loop spans 14 amino acids. CDR1 is MDHEN, CDR2 SYDVKM, per germline. CDR3 protein: CASRWDRGPQPQHF. In nucleotides, the CDR3 is TGTGCCAGCAGGTGGGACAGGGGGCCTCAGCCCCAGCATTTT.

This clone showed up just once. The rearrangement links TRBV2 to TRBJ1-6; D is undetermined. From germline, CDR1 is SNHLY and CDR2 FYNNEI. V was shortened by 4 bases and J by 8 bases, with 9 bases between the two germline ends. This CDR3 is 13 amino acids long. The chain's CDR3 is CASSADSDSPLHF. The CDR3 coding sequence is TGTGCCAGCAGTGCGGATTCGGATTCACCCCTCCACTTT.

Only one count was recorded for this clone. This chain connects TRBV5-4 to TRBJ2-3; perhaps TRBD2 as D (6 bases). Looked up from germline, CDR1 is SGHNT and CDR2 is YYREEE (reference sequence). The CDR3 extends over 17 amino acids. Trimming stripped 4 bases from V and 0 bases from J, with 18 bases between. DNA of the CDR3: TGTGCCAGCAGCCGGGAACCCTCGGGGGTAAGCACAGATACGCAGTATTTT. This codes for CASSREPSGVSTDTQYF.

Comment on this clone: Other DNA sequences in the same sample also yield this CDR3. The chain carries TRBV18 and TRBJ1-5; no reliable D call. This CDR3 has 13 residues. V lost 3 bases and J 0 bases, leaving 3 bases between the germline ends. The V gene's germline CDR1 is KGHSH and CDR2 LQKENI. The CDR3 here is CASSPNSNQPQHF. In nucleotides, the CDR3 is TGTGCCAGCTCACCCAATAGCAATCAGCCCCAGCATTTT.

The chain employs TRBV5-1 and TRBJ2-2; D is ambiguous. Germline assignment: CDR1 SGHRS and CDR2 YFSETQ. The CDR3 runs to 13 residues. Trimming pared 3 bases from V and 6 bases from J, leaving 9 bases between. CDR3 region: CASSSGEAGELFF. The CDR3, as DNA: TGCGCCAGCAGCTCCGGTGAAGCCGGGGAGCTGTTTTTT. The variable domain in full, completed from reference TRBV5-1 and TRBJ2-2, reads KAGVTQTPRYLIKTRGQQVTLSCSPISGHRSVSWYQQTPGQGLQFLFEYFSETQRNKGNFPGRFSGRQFSNSRSEMNVSTLELGDSALYLCASSSGEAGELFFGEGSRLTVL.

CDR3 in amino acids: CASSKGQLSYEQYF. CDR3 bases: TGTGCCAGCAGCAAGGGACAGTTATCCTACGAGCAGTACTTC. The chain couples TRBV2 to TRBJ2-7; 7 nucleotides line up with TRBD1. Germline V gene sequence: CDR1 SNHLY, CDR2 FYNNEI. The CDR3 has 14 amino acids. V was pared by 6 bases and J by 1 base, with 6 bases of the junction left unmatched.

The chain has TRBV18 and TRBJ2-1, with 7 nucleotides matching TRBD2. With V trimmed by 3 bases and J by 7 bases, 0 bases remained unmatched. There are 12 residues in the CDR3. The germline V gene encodes CDR1 KGHSH and CDR2 LQKENI. The CDR3 is CASSPGRNEQFF. CDR3 coding DNA: TGTGCCAGCTCACCCGGGAGGAATGAGCAGTTCTTC. The entire variable domain, with the rest obtained from reference TRBV18 and TRBJ2-1, is as follows: NAGVMQNPRHLVRRRGQEARLRCSPMKGHSHVYWYRQLPEEGLKFMVYLQKENIIDESGMPKERFSAEFPKEGPSILRIQQVVRGDSAAYFCASSPGRNEQFFGPGTRLTVL.

This clone has just a few counts. The chain couples TRBV9 to TRBJ2-7; D might be TRBD1 (6 bases). Germline V gene data show CDR1 as SGDLS and CDR2 as YYNGEE. Trimming stripped 2 bases from V and 9 bases from J, with 18 bases between. This CDR3 spans 14 amino acids. The CDR3 reads CASSVNPEQGVQYF. CDR3 nucleotide sequence: TGTGCCAGCAGCGTCAACCCAGAACAGGGAGTGCAGTACTTC.

V and J are TRBV7-2 and TRBJ1-5; D not resolved. The V end was cut by 4 bases, the J end by 3 bases, with 7 bases between. The CDR3 loop spans 13 amino acids. From germline, CDR1 is SGHTA and CDR2 FQGNSA. The CDR3 nucleotides read TGTGCCAGCAGCTGGGGTGACAATCAGCCCCAGCATTTT. It yields the protein CASSWGDNQPQHF.

The chain recombines TRBV18 with TRBJ2-7; 8 positions agree with TRBD1. The germline V gene encodes CDR1 KGHSH and CDR2 LQKENI. V lost 6 bases to trimming and J lost 6 bases; unmatched junction nucleotides: 10. The CDR3 length is 14 residues. This chain's CDR3 is CASSTGGSFGEQYF. CDR3 DNA sequence: TGTGCCAGCTCTACAGGGGGTTCGTTCGGCGAGCAGTACTTC.

The table lists this clone with a count of one. The chain combines TRBV28 with TRBJ1-2, with 7 positions matching TRBD1. Germline trimming cut 2 bases from V and 3 bases from J; bases unmatched to any gene: 3. The CDR3 totals 14 residues. The germline V gene has CDR1 MDHEN and CDR2 SYDVKM. Here the CDR3 DNA reads TGTGCCAGCAGTTTACCAGGGGGGGACTATGGCTACACCTTC. It yields the protein CASSLPGGDYGYTF.

This clone has only one observation. The chain uses TRBV27 and TRBJ2-6; D is possibly TRBD2 (5 bases). Germline CDR1 reads MNHEY; CDR2 reads SMNVEV (reference sequence). V lost 3 bases to trimming and J lost 0 bases, with 12 bases between them. CDR3 length: 17 residues. The DNA for the CDR3 is TGTGCCAGCAGTTTCTCGGGATACTTCTCTGGGGCCAACGTCCTGACTTTC. It translates to CASSFSGYFSGANVLTF.

The chain is built from TRBV27 and TRBJ1-2; 9 bases align to TRBD1. This CDR3 contains 14 residues. The V gene end was trimmed by 5 bases and the J gene end by 2 bases; junction bases not matched to a gene: 3. The germline V gene has CDR1 MNHEY and CDR2 SMNVEV (reference sequence). CDR3 nucleotide sequence: TGTGCCAGCAGTAGGGACAGGGCCAACTATGGCTACACCTTC. This codes for CASSRDRANYGYTF.

The rearrangement joins TRBV28 to TRBJ1-4, with D uncertain. Germline V lookup: CDR1 MDHEN, CDR2 SYDVKM. The CDR3 extends over 17 amino acids. The ends were cut back, 2 bases at V and 0 bases at J, with 13 bases in the middle. In DNA, the CDR3 is TGTGCCAGCAGTTTAATGGGGTGGGGAGCAACTAATGAAAAACTGTTTTTT. It yields the protein CASSLMGWGATNEKLFF.

The V gene is TRBV30, the J gene TRBJ1-1; 10 bases match TRBD1. Germline CDR1 reads GTSNPN; CDR2 reads SVGIG (reference sequence). This CDR3 region has 13 residues. Trimming cost V 5 bases and J 4 bases; bases outside gene matches: 4. CDR3 amino acids: CAWDRGRGTEAFF. The CDR3 nucleotides are TGTGCCTGGGACAGGGGGCGAGGCACTGAAGCTTTCTTT.

The V call is TRBV7-2, the J call TRBJ2-1; D possibly corresponds to TRBD1 (5 bases). Trimming cost V 8 bases and J 12 bases, with 17 bases left between them. Germline loops: CDR1 SGHTA, CDR2 FQGNSA. There are 12 residues in the CDR3. The CDR3 is CASAKTALRQFF. CDR3 coding DNA: TGTGCCAGCGCCAAGACAGCGCTAAGGCAGTTCTTC.

This clone was picked up one time. The chain employs TRBV13 and TRBJ1-3, with no clear D. The germline V gene encodes CDR1 PRHDT and CDR2 FYEKMQ (reference sequence). With 6 bases removed from V and 0 bases from J, the gap between germline ends came to 15 bases. The CDR3 loop spans 16 amino acids. The CDR3 bases are TGTGCCAGCAGTTCGCCACACAGAGGCTCTGGAAACACCATATATTTT. Residues: CASSSPHRGSGNTIYF.

V and J are TRBV5-1 and TRBJ2-5; 7 bases match TRBD2. CDR1 is SGHRS, CDR2 YFSETQ, per germline. This CDR3 contains 17 residues. V shed 2 bases and J 4 bases; nucleotides not matched to a gene: 14. CDR3 loop: CASSLGSGAFHGETQYF. The CDR3 DNA sequence: TGCGCCAGCAGCTTAGGCAGCGGGGCCTTTCACGGAGAGACCCAGTACTTC.

The chain links TRBV9 to TRBJ1-1; D gene unclear. The CDR3 length is 15 residues. In germline, CDR1 is SGDLS, CDR2 YYNGEE. Trimming took off 3 bases at V and 4 bases at J, with 16 bases between the two ends. This CDR3 reads CASSAQPSLSTEAFF. The CDR3 DNA follows: TGTGCCAGCAGCGCCCAACCCAGTTTGAGCACTGAAGCTTTCTTT. Full variable domain (outside the CDR3, taken from reference TRBV9 and TRBJ1-1): DSGVTQTPKHLITATGQRVTLRCSPRSGDLSVYWYQQSLDQGLQFLIQYYNGEERAKGNILERFSAQQFPDLHSELNLSSLELGDSALYFCASSAQPSLSTEAFFGQGTRLTVV.

This chain uses TRBV30 with TRBJ1-1; D gene unclear. Trimming removed 6 bases at V and 0 bases at J, with 17 bases between. CDR1 is GTSNPN, CDR2 SVGIG, per germline (reference sequence). The CDR3 sequence is 15 residues long. CDR3 DNA sequence: TGTGCCTGTTCTAGCTGGGAAGATTTGAACACTGAAGCTTTCTTT. Protein sequence: CACSSWEDLNTEAFF.

There are a few counts of this clone. CDR3 coding DNA: TGCGCCAGCAGCCAAGAATCCGGGGCGCAGCCCCAGCATTTT. It translates to CASSQESGAQPQHF. The V call is TRBV4-1, the J call TRBJ1-5, with a possible D match to TRBD1 (5 bases). V lost 0 bases to trimming and J lost 7 bases, with 10 bases between them. The germline gives CDR1 MGHRA, CDR2 YSYEKL. The CDR3 is 14 amino acids.

The chain carries TRBV23-1 and TRBJ1-1, with a possible D match to TRBD1 (6 bases). TRBV23-1 has ORF status, its function being uncertain. V lost 7 bases, J lost 3 bases, and 21 bases lay in between. The CDR3 is made up of 16 amino acids. The CDR3 region is CASILHPSPGDTEAFF. CDR3 coding DNA: TGCGCCAGCATCCTACACCCTTCCCCAGGGGACACTGAAGCTTTCTTT.

The CDR3 nucleotides read TGTGCCAGCTCAGGGGACAGGTCGGGAACTGAAGCTTTCTTT. Protein sequence: CASSGDRSGTEAFF. The rearrangement joins TRBV18 to TRBJ1-1; TRBD1 matches at 8 bases. After removal of 5 bases from V and 5 bases from J, the junction contained 7 bases not matched to a gene. This CDR3 contains 14 residues. Germline lookup yields CDR1 KGHSH and CDR2 LQKENI. The full variable domain, rest sourced from reference TRBV18 and TRBJ1-1, is NAGVMQNPRHLVRRRGQEARLRCSPMKGHSHVYWYRQLPEEGLKFMVYLQKENIIDESGMPKERFSAEFPKEGPSILRIQQVVRGDSAAYFCASSGDRSGTEAFFGQGTRLTVV.

The chain uses TRBV4-2 and TRBJ2-7; 9 nucleotides match TRBD1. The V gene end was trimmed by 1 base and the J gene end by 1 base; junction bases not matched to a gene: 2. Germline V gene data show CDR1 as LGHNA and CDR2 as YNFKEQ. This CDR3 is built from 15 residues. Written as DNA, the CDR3 is TGTGCCAGCAGCCAAGTGGGACAGGGATCCTACGAGCAGTACTTC. Translated, it gives CASSQVGQGSYEQYF.